The 13 T cell receptor beta chains presented below share a single source sample, sequenced in a study of blood T cell repertoires in COVID-19 (TCRdb year 2020). The method was the immunoSEQ multiplex PCR assay. Not all clones reach the TCRdb copy of this immuneACCESS table, which keeps in-frame sequences only. Checked studies attribute under half of the gap to unresolved V genes and leave the rest unexplained. This sample gives nearly 90,000 clones in total; less than 80% of them show up just once. Roughly 14% of the sample rests with the top ten. The specimen was peripheral blood. The receptors were sampled from a woman aged 80 or older with acute or convalescent COVID-19.

The V and J genes are TRBV11-1 and TRBJ2-5; 13 bases match TRBD2. The CDR3 has 19 residues. The germline gives CDR1 SGHAT, CDR2 FQDESV (reference sequence). The trim removed 0 bases at V and 4 bases at J, leaving 11 bases unmatched. The CDR3 coding sequence is TGTGCCAGCAGCTTAGCGACTAGCGGGGGGTTTTCAGCAATAGAGACCCAGTACTTC. Amino acid sequence: CASSLATSGGFSAIETQYF.

The chain combines TRBV5-1 with TRBJ2-3, with D tentatively TRBD2 (5 bases). The CDR3 sequence is 15 residues long. The V gene lost 0 bases and the J gene lost 5 bases, with 13 bases spanning the gap. CDR1 is SGHRS, CDR2 YFSETQ, per germline. As DNA, the CDR3 is TGCGCCAGCAGCTTGGACCGGGGAAATAGAGATACGCAGTATTTT. This sequence encodes CASSLDRGNRDTQYF.

J is TRBJ2-7 and V is TRBV10-3, with 7 bases lining up with TRBD1. Germline V gene sequence: CDR1 ENHRY, CDR2 SYGVKD. V lost 8 bases to trimming and J lost 5 bases; unmatched junction nucleotides: 6. The CDR3 runs 12 residues. The CDR3 protein is CAILNRGDEQYF. The CDR3 DNA reads as TGTGCCATCTTAAACAGGGGCGACGAGCAGTACTTC.

The J gene is TRBJ2-5, the V gene TRBV20-1; D is unclear. Germline CDR1 DFQATT, CDR2 SNEGSKA (reference sequence). The germline V and J ends were trimmed by 6 bases and 5 bases, with 7 bases remaining between them. CDR3 size: 10 residues. CDR3 in DNA: TGCAGTGCCCTATTGGAGACCCAGTACTTC. Translating it yields CSALLETQYF.

This chain links TRBV7-9 with TRBJ1-2; no clear D gene. CDR1 SEHNR and CDR2 FQNEAQ come from the germline V gene (reference sequence). The CDR3 runs to 15 residues. V lost 1 base, J lost 2 bases, and 11 bases lay in between. The CDR3 DNA reads as TGTGCCAGCAGCTTAGGGGCCCTACCCAACTATGGCTACACCTTC. Translating gives CASSLGALPNYGYTF.

The chain links TRBV6-2 or TRBV6-3 to TRBJ2-7; D unclear. Germline V gene data show CDR1 as MNHEY and CDR2 as SVGEGT. V was pared by 5 bases and J by 0 bases, with 11 bases between. This CDR3 region has 14 residues. The CDR3 reads CASSRSGPSYEQYF. For the CDR3, the DNA is TGTGCCAGCAGTCGCTCCGGTCCCTCCTACGAGCAGTACTTC.

This sequence joins TRBV24-1 and TRBJ1-2, with TRBD1 matching 9 bases. The V and J ends lost 4 bases and 8 bases, in that order; junction bases with no gene match: 22. Per the germline V gene, CDR1 is KGHDR and CDR2 is SFDVKD. The CDR3 has 19 residues. For the CDR3, the DNA is TGTGCCACCAGTGACCCCCCCGGACAGGGGCTCAGCCTTATTAGGGGCTACACCTTC. It encodes CATSDPPGQGLSLIRGYTF.

J is TRBJ1-2 and V is TRBV29-1, with D unclear. This CDR3 has 12 residues. V lost 3 bases to trimming and J lost 7 bases, with 12 bases between them. Per germline, CDR1 SQVTM and CDR2 ANQGSEA. In DNA, the CDR3 is TGCAGCGTTGATCCGGGCGCGGGTGGCTACACCTTC. Translated: CSVDPGAGGYTF.

The chain is built from TRBV30 and TRBJ2-7; the D gene is possibly TRBD1 (6 bases). Trimming removed 4 bases from V and 3 bases from J, with 7 bases in between. Germline CDR1 is GTSNPN and CDR2 is SVGIG (reference sequence). The CDR3 loop spans 11 amino acids. In nucleotides, the CDR3 is TGTGCCTGGAAAGGGGGCTACGAGCAGTACTTC. Translation: CAWKGGYEQYF.

The V gene is TRBV19, the J gene TRBJ1-1; the D is unclear. CDR1 is LNHDA, CDR2 SQIVND, per germline (reference sequence). Trimming removed 4 bases from V and 5 bases from J, with 17 bases in between. This CDR3 comprises 15 residues. In nucleotides, the CDR3 is TGTGCCAGTAGTAGTTCCGAACACGAGGGAACTGAAGCTTTCTTT. It codes for CASSSSEHEGTEAFF. The full variable domain, completed using reference TRBV19 and TRBJ1-1, is DGGITQSPKYLFRKEGQNVTLSCEQNLNHDAMYWYRQDPGQGLRLIYYSQIVNDFQKGDIAEGYSVSREKKESFPLTVTSAQKNPTAFYLCASSSSEHEGTEAFFGQGTRLTVV.

The chain links TRBV27 to TRBJ1-3, with 10 bases matching TRBD1. Germline trimming cut 5 bases from V and 0 bases from J; bases unmatched to any gene: 10. The germline V gene encodes CDR1 MNHEY and CDR2 SMNVEV (reference sequence). The CDR3 sequence is 18 residues long. The CDR3 DNA reads TGTGCCAGCAGTCCCCGGACAGGGGGGTTAGCCTCTGGAAACACCATATATTTT. Translating it yields CASSPRTGGLASGNTIYF.

V usage is TRBV6-5 and J usage is TRBJ1-1; 7 positions match TRBD1. The germline CDR1 and CDR2 sequences are MNHEY and SVGAGI. CDR3 length: 15 residues. J was trimmed by 6 bases and V by 4 bases; bases with no gene match: 11. CDR3 loop: CASSSPWRQGAEAFF. DNA for the CDR3: TGTGCCAGCAGTTCCCCTTGGCGGCAGGGGGCTGAAGCTTTCTTT.

The chain has TRBV4-1 and TRBJ2-5, with D perhaps TRBD1 (6 bases). CDR1 and CDR2 from the germline V gene are MGHRA and YSYEKL. V gave up 4 bases and J gave up 0 bases, with 15 bases separating them. The CDR3 totals 16 residues. Written as DNA, the CDR3 is TGCGCCAGCAGCCCGACAGGCGGGCAGTACCAAGAGACCCAGTACTTC. Its translation: CASSPTGGQYQETQYF.